The 18 T cell receptor beta chains in this list originate from one sample, sequenced in a study of blood T cell repertoires in COVID-19. Measured with immunoSEQ multiplex PCR; TCRdb has only the in-frame clones, and not every one. This table holds 99,000 or so clones, around 86% found once. The sample consisted of peripheral blood. The receptor source for this set is a man between 50 and 59 years old with acute or convalescent COVID-19.

The chain carries TRBV30 and TRBJ1-2; weak D call: TRBD1 (5 bases). This CDR3 is built from 11 residues. The V gene lost 2 bases and the J gene lost 7 bases, with 8 bases spanning the gap. CDR1 GTSNPN and CDR2 SVGIG come from the germline V gene (reference sequence). Here the CDR3 reads CAWSWGGGYTF. For the CDR3, the DNA is TGTGCCTGGAGTTGGGGCGGTGGCTACACCTTC.

This clone appeared a few times. The chain has TRBV6-5 and TRBJ1-5; D uncertain. V was cut by 7 bases and J by 0 bases, with 10 bases left in between. The CDR3 contains 14 residues. The V gene's germline CDR1 is MNHEY and CDR2 SVGAGI. This CDR3 reads CASTLLISNQPQHF. The CDR3 coding sequence is TGTGCCAGCACCCTATTAATTAGCAATCAGCCCCAGCATTTT.

The chain combines TRBV11-2 with TRBJ1-2, with 9 bases that match TRBD1. Germline V gene lookup returns CDR1 SGHAT and CDR2 FQNNGV. The V segment lost 5 bases and the J segment 8 bases; nucleotides outside the gene matches: 9. This CDR3 is built from 14 residues. In nucleotides, the CDR3 is TGTGCCAGCAGCCCGGGACAGGGAAGAGGAGGCTACACCTTC. As protein: CASSPGQGRGGYTF.

The CDR3 DNA sequence: TGTGCCAGCAGTTACTCCGCGACAGGGGTTTATGGCTACACCTTC. It yields the protein CASSYSATGVYGYTF. The chain combines TRBV6-2 or TRBV6-3 with TRBJ1-2; TRBD1 aligns across 8 bases. With V trimmed by 0 bases and J by 5 bases, 5 bases remained unmatched. CDR3 length equals 15 residues. Germline V lookup: CDR1 MNHEY, CDR2 SVGEGT.

The chain uses TRBV5-1 and TRBJ2-7, with 7 bases identical to TRBD2. Germline V gives CDR1 SGHRS, CDR2 YFSETQ. The length of the CDR3 is 14 residues. With 0 bases clipped from V and 6 bases from J, the junction kept 6 bases outside the gene matches. The CDR3 DNA reads as TGCGCCAGCAGCTTGGGGCGGGGGTCGGGCGAGCAGTACTTC. It yields the protein CASSLGRGSGEQYF. The entire variable domain, with the rest obtained from reference TRBV5-1 and TRBJ2-7, is as follows: KAGVTQTPRYLIKTRGQQVTLSCSPISGHRSVSWYQQTPGQGLQFLFEYFSETQRNKGNFPGRFSGRQFSNSRSEMNVSTLELGDSALYLCASSLGRGSGEQYFGPGTRLTVT.

The CDR3, as DNA: TGCGCCAGCAGCGAAAGACAGACTAATTCACCCCTCCACTTT. Encoded protein: CASSERQTNSPLHF. This chain connects TRBV5-1 to TRBJ1-6; weak D call: TRBD1 (5 bases). Per germline, CDR1 SGHRS and CDR2 YFSETQ. The CDR3 covers 14 residues. Trimming shortened V by 4 bases and J by 6 bases, and 11 bases separated the two germline ends.

This chain links TRBV2 with TRBJ1-5, with D hard to call. This CDR3 contains 15 residues. V gave up 3 bases and J gave up 6 bases, with 15 bases separating them. In germline, CDR1 is SNHLY, CDR2 FYNNEI. The CDR3, as DNA: TGTGCCAGCAGTGAGTCCTGGAGGAGGATTCAGCCCCAGCATTTT. This codes for CASSESWRRIQPQHF.

This clone has just one count. V and J are TRBV11-2 and TRBJ2-7, with 9 nucleotides matching TRBD2. Trimming cost V 2 bases and J 4 bases; bases outside gene matches: 15. The CDR3 runs to 18 residues. Germline loops: CDR1 SGHAT, CDR2 FQNNGV. The CDR3 DNA reads as TGTGCCAGCAGCTTAAGGTTTGGCGGGGGGGCCGGGGTGTACGAGCAGTACTTC. Protein: CASSLRFGGGAGVYEQYF.

The rearrangement joins TRBV11-3 to TRBJ2-7, with D maybe TRBD2 (6 bases). The germline gives CDR1 SGHNT, CDR2 YENEEA. Trimming cost V 5 bases and J 1 base, with 12 bases left between them. The CDR3 length is 14 residues. The DNA for the CDR3 is TGTGCCAGCAGCGGGAGGACGGGATCCTACGAGCAGTACTTC. This translates into CASSGRTGSYEQYF.

V is TRBV10-3 and J is TRBJ2-3; 12 nucleotides match TRBD2. The CDR3 has 16 amino acids. Trimming removed 3 bases from V and 8 bases from J; junction bases left unmatched: 9. Looked up from germline, CDR1 is ENHRY and CDR2 is SYGVKD. The CDR3 loop reads CAISEFTSGGLGTQYF. The CDR3 DNA reads TGTGCCATCAGTGAATTTACTAGCGGGGGGTTAGGTACGCAGTATTTT.

The chain uses TRBV29-1 and TRBJ1-2, with 7 bases identical to TRBD1. The germline V gene encodes CDR1 SQVTM and CDR2 ANQGSEA. Trimming at V came to 7 bases and at J to 8 bases, leaving 10 bases not matched to a gene. This CDR3 spans 12 amino acids. The CDR3 DNA is TGCAGCGGGGGGGACAGCTCTTTCGGCTACACCTTC. Protein sequence: CSGGDSSFGYTF.

V usage is TRBV4-2 and J usage is TRBJ1-1; D perhaps matches TRBD1 (5 bases). The CDR3 contains 14 residues. Germline V gives CDR1 LGHNA, CDR2 YNFKEQ. The ends were cut back, 4 bases at V and 1 base at J, with 10 bases in the middle. The CDR3 spells CASSLKDRNTEAFF. In DNA, the CDR3 is TGTGCCAGCAGCCTAAAAGACAGGAACACTGAAGCTTTCTTT.

The chain uses TRBV18 and TRBJ1-3, with a weak D call TRBD1 (6 bases). From germline, CDR1 is KGHSH and CDR2 LQKENI. Deletions cut 6 bases from V and 0 bases from J, with 18 bases between. The CDR3 runs 17 residues. CDR3 nucleotides: TGTGCCAGCTCCCAACGGGACATCTCTAGCTCTGGAAACACCATATATTTT. Amino acids: CASSQRDISSSGNTIYF.

V and J are TRBV5-6 and TRBJ2-2; 8 positions match TRBD1. J lost 5 bases, V lost 4 bases, and 16 bases had no gene match. The germline gives CDR1 SGHDT, CDR2 YYEEEE. The CDR3 has 18 amino acids. CDR3 bases: TGTGCCAGCAGCCTGGATTGGCGAACAGGGGGGTTAACCGGGGAGCTGTTTTTT. This sequence encodes CASSLDWRTGGLTGELFF.

This chain uses TRBV5-5 with TRBJ2-5; 10 bases align to TRBD2. There are 15 residues in the CDR3. The trim removed 1 base at V and 2 bases at J, leaving 2 bases unmatched. CDR1 SGHKS and CDR2 YYEKEE come from the germline V gene (reference sequence). This CDR3 reads CASSLTSGVQETQYF. Here the CDR3 DNA reads TGTGCCAGCAGCTTGACTAGCGGGGTGCAAGAGACCCAGTACTTC.

The chain combines TRBV4-1 with TRBJ2-7; 7 bases agree with TRBD2. Germline CDR1 is MGHRA and CDR2 is YSYEKL. After removal of 0 bases from V and 2 bases from J, the junction contained 4 bases not matched to a gene. This CDR3 is built from 15 residues. The CDR3 DNA reads as TGCGCCAGCAGCCAAGATTTGCGGGGGACCTACGAGCAGTACTTC. Translation gives CASSQDLRGTYEQYF.

The chain joins TRBV7-2 to TRBJ1-1; D is undetermined. Trimming left V 5 bases short and J 1 base short, with 11 bases between. Germline V gene data show CDR1 as SGHTA and CDR2 as FQGNSA. CDR3 length: 14 residues. The CDR3 is CASSVGRSNTEAFF. The CDR3 DNA is TGTGCCAGCAGCGTAGGGAGGTCGAACACTGAAGCTTTCTTT.

The chain combines TRBV27 with TRBJ1-6; TRBD1 matches 7 bases. The CDR3 totals 16 residues. Germline lookup yields CDR1 MNHEY and CDR2 SMNVEV (reference sequence). Unmatched junction bases numbered 6, after V lost 0 bases and J lost 7 bases. The CDR3 DNA sequence: TGTGCCAGCAGTTTATCGTCAGGGGGATGGAATTCACCCCTCCACTTT. Its protein is CASSLSSGGWNSPLHF.